This record covers a single T cell receptor beta chain. The antigen remains undetermined. This sample stems from a study of CD8+ T cells in alopecia areata. Study details: Treated patients were given oral tofacitinib, which was dosed at 5 to 10 mg twice daily. Treated patients received severity scores based on the percentage of scalp area affected. Study-level points and caveats: Normal-skin resident alphabeta T cells also appear among scalp sample sequences. Although TCR sharing was seen in mice, sharing across patients was less clear, possibly for HLA-related reasons.

Germline values: CDR1 ENHRY, CDR2 SYGVKD. This CDR3 region has 17 residues. V lost 2 bases and J lost 2, with 17 bases in between. Treatment of the sample: oral pan-JAK inhibitor, 5-10 mg twice daily. Extracted RNA was reverse transcribed into cDNA, the sequencing template. Sequencing used immunoSEQ multiplex PCR; TCRdb keeps in-frame clones, though not all of them. Of over 80,000 clones listed, about 44% are singletons. V and J are TRBV10-3 and TRBJ2-3; D might be TRBD2 (6 bases). This clonotype was sampled from a human donor with alopecia areata. Sequenced material: CD8+ T cells sorted from blood, taken at week 24, from a patient treated with tofacitinib. The CDR3, as DNA: TGTGCCATCAGTGAGGCGGGGACCGCGAGAAACACAGATACGCAGTATTTT. This codes for CAISEAGTARNTDTQYF.